The 12 T cell receptor beta chains below were found in one sample sequenced in a study of blood T cell repertoires in COVID-19 (dated by TCRdb to 2019 to 2021). The method behind the library was the immunoSEQ multiplex PCR assay. TCRdb provides this immuneACCESS table in a form limited to in-frame rearrangements. Some clones are lacking; in checked studies, under half of them reflect an unresolved V gene, and why the rest are absent is not known. This sample lists around 370,000 clones; under 95% were detected once. The biggest ten clones account for roughly 3.5% of the sample. Sequencing used peripheral blood. The receptors stem from a woman in her late teens or twenties who had recovered from COVID-19.

J is TRBJ2-2 and V is TRBV29-1; the match to TRBD2 covers 11 bases. This CDR3 comprises 17 residues. The ends lost 8 bases at V and 6 bases at J; junction bases unmatched: 17. The germline gives CDR1 SQVTM, CDR2 ANQGSEA. CDR3 loop: CSIGGGLAGGPAGELFF. The CDR3 bases are TGCAGCATAGGAGGGGGCTTAGCGGGAGGGCCGGCCGGGGAGCTGTTTTTT.

The chain joins TRBV18 to TRBJ2-3; 8 bases map to TRBD2. This CDR3 contains 17 residues. CDR1 and CDR2 from the germline V gene are KGHSH and LQKENI. Losses at the gene ends were 3 bases for V and 2 bases for J; bases not matched to a gene: 10. Written as DNA, the CDR3 is TGTGCCAGCTCACCCCCTTTAGCGGGACCCAACACAGATACGCAGTATTTT. This gives the protein CASSPPLAGPNTDTQYF.

The chain couples TRBV18 to TRBJ1-1; D perhaps matches TRBD1 (5 bases). The CDR3 has 14 residues. Germline loops: CDR1 KGHSH, CDR2 LQKENI. The V and J ends lost 0 bases and 7 bases respectively, with 12 bases between them. The CDR3 DNA follows: TGTGCCAGCTCACCACCGGGCCCCAGGGTTGAAGCTTTCTTT. Amino acids: CASSPPGPRVEAFF.

This chain joins TRBV28 and TRBJ1-1; D gene unclear. The V end was cut by 3 bases, the J end by 0 bases, with 14 bases between. This CDR3 has 16 residues. The V gene's germline CDR1 is MDHEN and CDR2 SYDVKM. The CDR3 sequence: CASSFWESSMNTEAFF. The CDR3 DNA reads TGTGCCAGCAGTTTCTGGGAGTCCTCAATGAACACTGAAGCTTTCTTT.

The rearrangement uses TRBV4-1 and TRBJ2-5; 15 nucleotides align to TRBD2. The V and J ends lost 3 bases and 4 bases, in that order; junction bases with no gene match: 3. From germline, CDR1 is MGHRA and CDR2 YSYEKL. This CDR3 has 16 residues. DNA of the CDR3: TGCGCCAGCAGCCAGGGACTAGCGGGAGGTGGAGAGACCCAGTACTTC. The encoded protein is CASSQGLAGGGETQYF.

This clone was detected a few times. This chain links TRBV9 with TRBJ2-1; maybe TRBD2 (6 bases). This CDR3 has 15 residues. V was trimmed by 4 bases and J by 5 bases, leaving 16 bases between them. Germline V lookup: CDR1 SGDLS, CDR2 YYNGEE. The CDR3: CASSRLGGNNNEQFF. The CDR3 nucleotides read TGTGCCAGCAGCCGTCTTGGGGGGAACAACAATGAGCAGTTCTTC.

This sequence joins TRBV2 and TRBJ1-2, with a tentative D call TRBD1 (6 bases). The CDR3 length is 14 residues. Per the germline V gene, CDR1 is SNHLY and CDR2 is FYNNEI. Between the trimmed V and J ends, which lost 10 bases and 4 bases, there was a span of 19 bases. CDR3 sequence (DNA): TGTGCCACCCTGCAGGACAGTCAGATCTATGGCTACACCTTC. Protein: CATLQDSQIYGYTF.

This sequence joins TRBV27 and TRBJ2-2; tentative D call: TRBD1 (5 bases). V lost 6 bases to trimming and J lost 4 bases, with 6 bases between them. CDR1 and CDR2 (germline): MNHEY, SMNVEV (reference sequence). The CDR3 runs to 12 residues. The CDR3: CASRQGTGELFF. The DNA for the CDR3 is TGTGCCAGCAGGCAGGGCACCGGGGAGCTGTTTTTT.

CDR3 sequence reads: CASSPYSGRAGNEQFF. Written as DNA, the CDR3 is TGTGCCAGTAGTCCCTATAGCGGGAGGGCGGGTAATGAGCAGTTCTTC. V usage is TRBV19 and J usage is TRBJ2-1, with 11 bases that match TRBD2. Trimming removed 5 bases from V and 7 bases from J; junction bases left unmatched: 10. Germline-derived CDR1 and CDR2 are LNHDA and SQIVND (reference sequence). The CDR3 covers 16 residues.

The CDR3 here is CAWSVDRRSGRIQETQYF. CDR3 sequence (DNA): TGTGCCTGGAGTGTAGATCGACGAAGCGGGAGGATCCAAGAGACCCAGTACTTC. The J gene is TRBJ2-5, the V gene TRBV30; 9 nucleotides align to TRBD2. The CDR3 contains 18 residues. J lost 1 base, V lost 0 bases, and 12 bases had no gene match. Germline CDR1 and CDR2: GTSNPN and SVGIG (reference sequence).

V is TRBV2 and J is TRBJ1-1; possible D gene TRBD1, 6 bases. Trimming pared 4 bases from V and 2 bases from J, leaving 14 bases between. The germline V gene has CDR1 SNHLY and CDR2 FYNNEI. The length of the CDR3 is 15 residues. CDR3 amino acids: CASSAAGALNTEAFF. The CDR3 DNA follows: TGTGCCAGCAGTGCGGCAGGGGCCCTCAACACTGAAGCTTTCTTT.

This rearrangement joins TRBV2 to TRBJ2-2; 9 positions match TRBD2. Germline CDR1 and CDR2: SNHLY and FYNNEI. J gave up 5 bases and V 7 bases, and 5 bases lay outside the gene matches. This CDR3 is 14 amino acids long. Here the CDR3 DNA reads TGTGCCAGCAACGGAGCGGGAGGTACCGGGGAGCTGTTTTTT. This codes for CASNGAGGTGELFF. The full variable domain, rest sourced from reference TRBV2 and TRBJ2-2, is EPEVTQTPSHQVTQMGQEVILRCVPISNHLYFYWYRQILGQKVEFLVSFYNNEISEKSEIFDDQFSVERPDGSNFTLKIRSTKLEDSAMYFCASNGAGGTGELFFGEGSRLTVL.